This T cell receptor beta chain was obtained from a study of neurological immune-mediated disorders. Study-wide findings and caveats: None of the CDR3 amino acid sequences of expanded clones were shared across subjects, and this suggested private repertoires in all groups.

The CDR3 is 16 residues long. Trimming cost V 1 base and J 0 bases; bases outside gene matches: 5. CDR1 and CDR2 (germline): SGHRS, YFSETQ. One entry per CDR3 protein, called by TCRdb with MiXCR from the 5' RACE reads. The sample gives about 49,000 distinct CDR3 sequences, under 15% of which show up once; 4.5% is in the top ten. The time point is: longitudinal time-point 2. At least ten counts were recorded for this clonotype. Its antigen is not known. This chain links TRBV5-1 with TRBJ2-3, with 7 nucleotides matching TRBD2. This sequence was found in a male donor with HTLV-1-associated myelopathy (HAM/TSP). The sequenced material came from PBMCs. The CDR3 DNA reads TGCGCCAGCAGCTTGAGGGGACTACTAAGCACAGATACGCAGTATTTT. Translated, it gives CASSLRGLLSTDTQYF. Filled out from reference TRBV5-1 and TRBJ2-3, the complete variable domain reads KAGVTQTPRYLIKTRGQQVTLSCSPISGHRSVSWYQQTPGQGLQFLFEYFSETQRNKGNFPGRFSGRQFSNSRSEMNVSTLELGDSALYLCASSLRGLLSTDTQYFGPGTRLTVL.